This T cell receptor (beta chain) is from a study of CD8+ T cells in alopecia areata. About the study: The drug, tofacitinib, lasted 6 to 18 months, followed by 6 months off drug. Study-wide results and limits: In lesional scalp, particularly from alopecia totalis/universalis, clonality was higher than in normal scalp.

RNA was isolated and reverse transcribed to cDNA, the sequencing template. This table comes from immunoSEQ multiplex PCR, and its TCRdb copy is limited to in-frame clones, with some not included. The sample yields roughly 150,000 clones, approximately 53% seen once. About this clone itself: No antigen is known for it.

Per the germline V gene, CDR1 is LGHNA and CDR2 is YSLEER. CDR3 length: 14 residues. V gave up 0 bases and J gave up 6 bases, with 8 bases separating them. V is TRBV4-3 and J is TRBJ1-4; D is undetermined. Material: CD8+ T cells sorted from blood, obtained at week 0. The receptor's source is a human donor with alopecia areata. For the CDR3, the DNA is TGCGCCAGCAGCCAAGATTTGAGGGATGAAAAACTGTTTTTT. As protein: CASSQDLRDEKLFF.